This entry lists 29 T cell receptor beta chains sequenced from one sample in a study of cytomegalovirus exposure and HLA in healthy donors. The primer mix had 60 Vbeta and 13 Jbeta primers. Produced via immunoSEQ multiplex PCR; TCRdb's table is partial and in-frame only. The listing contains about 70,000 clones. Sequenced material: PBMCs. The receptor set was obtained from a female donor in good health and CMV-seropositive.

V usage is TRBV19 and J usage is TRBJ2-1; 7 bases fit TRBD2. With V trimmed by 8 bases and J by 0 bases, 7 bases remained unmatched. Germline V gene sequence: CDR1 LNHDA, CDR2 SQIVND (reference sequence). This CDR3 contains 15 residues. The CDR3 loop reads CASGDGGSSYNEQFF. CDR3 coding DNA: TGTGCCAGTGGTGACGGGGGGTCCTCCTACAATGAGCAGTTCTTC.

The chain uses TRBV28 and TRBJ1-4; D might be TRBD1 (5 bases). From germline, CDR1 is MDHEN and CDR2 SYDVKM. Trimming removed 3 bases at V and 8 bases at J, with 19 bases between. This CDR3 spans 16 amino acids. Written as DNA, the CDR3 is TGTGCCAGCAGTTTCCTCGAGGACACCTATGGCGAAAAACTGTTTTTT. It specifies CASSFLEDTYGEKLFF.

The J gene is TRBJ2-7, the V gene TRBV14; 15 bases fit TRBD2. This CDR3 region has 17 residues. CDR1 SGHDN and CDR2 FVKESK come from the germline V gene. Trimming cost V 1 base and J 2 bases; bases outside gene matches: 3. Here the CDR3 DNA reads TGTGCCAGCAGCCAAGGGGGACTAGCGGGGGGCCCCTACGAGCAGTACTTC. Residues: CASSQGGLAGGPYEQYF.

The chain uses TRBV10-3 and TRBJ2-7, with D possibly being TRBD1 (7 bases). Germline-derived CDR1 and CDR2 are ENHRY and SYGVKD. The CDR3 loop spans 15 amino acids. V lost 3 bases and J lost 5, with 17 bases in between. DNA of the CDR3: TGTGCCATCAGTGACTCCAGGGGGGCTTCGAACGAGCAGTACTTC. Its translation is CAISDSRGASNEQYF.

The chain links TRBV4-2 to TRBJ1-1; no reliable D call. The germline CDR1 and CDR2 sequences are LGHNA and YNFKEQ. V shed 0 bases and J shed 0 bases, with 8 bases lying between them. The CDR3 runs 15 residues. CDR3 sequence: CASSQDSVLNTEAFF. In DNA form, the CDR3 reads TGTGCCAGCAGCCAAGATTCAGTCCTGAACACTGAAGCTTTCTTT.

In the case of this clone: The junction shows a germline mismatch at one end, possibly a read error. This chain connects TRBV6-5 to TRBJ2-7, with a weak D call TRBD1 (5 bases). Germline V gene lookup returns CDR1 MNHEY and CDR2 SVGAGI. This CDR3 comprises 13 residues. The CDR3 loop reads CASSYGAPYQQYF. The CDR3, as DNA: TGTGCCAGCAGTTACGGGGCCCCCTACCAGCAGTACTTC.

The V call is TRBV27, the J call TRBJ2-2; 9 nucleotides line up with TRBD1. The length of the CDR3 is 15 residues. Germline CDR1 MNHEY, CDR2 SMNVEV (reference sequence). Trimming took 5 bases from V and 6 from J; bases not matched to a gene: 7. The CDR3 DNA reads TGTGCCAGCAGTGCCGGGACAGGGCCGGCCGGGGAGCTGTTTTTT. As protein: CASSAGTGPAGELFF.

DNA for the CDR3: TGTGCCAGTAGTCCCTGGTGGAGCCAGGGGGCGCGCAATGAGCAGTTCTTC. Translation gives CASSPWWSQGARNEQFF. The V gene is TRBV19, the J gene TRBJ2-1; TRBD1 matches at 8 bases. Germline CDR1 and CDR2: LNHDA and SQIVND (reference sequence). The CDR3 sequence is 17 residues long. V trimming: 5 bases; J trimming: 6 bases; junction bases outside the gene matches: 15.

The chain has TRBV7-2 and TRBJ2-7, with 7 bases that match TRBD2. V shed 4 bases and J 3 bases; nucleotides not matched to a gene: 6. This CDR3 has 14 amino acids. Germline V gives CDR1 SGHTA, CDR2 FQGNSA. This CDR3 reads CASSYTSAYYEQYF. For the CDR3, the DNA is TGTGCCAGCAGCTACACTAGCGCCTACTACGAGCAGTACTTC.

The V call is TRBV2, the J call TRBJ1-1; D is uncertain. CDR3 length equals 12 residues. With 6 bases removed from V and 7 bases from J, the gap between germline ends came to 12 bases. Germline V CDR1 and CDR2: SNHLY, FYNNEI. The CDR3 nucleotides read TGTGCCAGCAGCTACTTTTCGTATGAAGCTTTCTTT. Amino acids: CASSYFSYEAFF.

This chain connects TRBV10-3 to TRBJ1-2, with 7 positions matching TRBD1. Germline V CDR1 and CDR2: ENHRY, SYGVKD. J was trimmed by 8 bases and V by 2 bases; bases with no gene match: 5. CDR3 length: 13 residues. CDR3 amino acids: CAISERTGAGYTF. In nucleotides, the CDR3 is TGTGCCATCAGTGAGAGGACAGGAGCCGGCTACACCTTC.

CDR3 DNA: TGTGCCAGCACCCGAAGGGAGGGAGGATACGAGCAGTACTTC. Protein product: CASTRREGGYEQYF. The J gene is TRBJ2-7, the V gene TRBV28; 7 nucleotides align to TRBD2. The germline CDR1 and CDR2 sequences are MDHEN and SYDVKM. The CDR3 totals 14 residues. V lost 7 bases and J lost 4; bases outside the gene matches: 10.

This sequence joins TRBV2 and TRBJ1-1; 9 bases map to TRBD1. CDR1 is SNHLY, CDR2 FYNNEI, per germline. This CDR3 has 11 residues. Trimming at V came to 6 bases and at J to 8 bases, leaving 1 base not matched to a gene. The CDR3 coding sequence is TGTGCCAGCAGGGACAGGGGAGAAGCTTTCTTT. It codes for CASRDRGEAFF.

The V call is TRBV4-3, the J call TRBJ1-6; the D is unclear. The CDR3 runs 14 residues. Deletions cut 4 bases from V and 5 bases from J, with 9 bases between. CDR1 and CDR2 (germline): LGHNA, YSLEER. CDR3 loop: CASSLARDNSPLHF. For the CDR3, the DNA is TGCGCCAGCAGCCTAGCTAGAGATAATTCACCCCTCCACTTT.

V is TRBV6-1 and J is TRBJ1-2; TRBD1 matches at 7 bases. The CDR3 is 15 residues long. Trimming took 6 bases from V and 3 from J; bases not matched to a gene: 10. CDR1 and CDR2 (germline): MNHNS, SASEGT. In DNA form, the CDR3 reads TGTGCCAGCAGCAGAGCAAAAACAGGGGACTATGGCTACACCTTC. Translation: CASSRAKTGDYGYTF.

The CDR3 coding sequence is TGTGCCACCAGCAGAGATGGGCAGTATACGCAGTACTTC. It translates to CATSRDGQYTQYF. The chain links TRBV15 to TRBJ2-7; D not resolved. Germline CDR1 reads LNHNV; CDR2 reads YYDKDF (reference sequence). Trimming left V 0 bases short and J 9 bases short, with 12 bases between. This CDR3 has 13 residues.

This chain uses TRBV4-3 with TRBJ2-5, with 10 bases that match TRBD2. The germline V gene has CDR1 LGHNA and CDR2 YSLEER. The CDR3 loop spans 18 amino acids. V trimming: 0 bases; J trimming: 4 bases; junction bases outside the gene matches: 11. CDR3 region: CASSQDVSSGGGGETQYF. The CDR3 bases are TGCGCCAGCAGCCAAGATGTCTCTAGCGGGGGAGGTGGAGAGACCCAGTACTTC.

The chain links TRBV18 to TRBJ2-1; TRBD1 is a possible D gene (6 bases). The germline V gene has CDR1 KGHSH and CDR2 LQKENI. CDR3 length: 15 residues. Between the trimmed V and J ends, which lost 3 bases and 6 bases, there was a span of 15 bases. The CDR3 sequence is CASSPDSEGFNEQFF. DNA of the CDR3: TGTGCCAGCTCACCGGACAGCGAAGGTTTCAATGAGCAGTTCTTC. Full variable domain (missing parts from reference TRBV18 and TRBJ2-1): NAGVMQNPRHLVRRRGQEARLRCSPMKGHSHVYWYRQLPEEGLKFMVYLQKENIIDESGMPKERFSAEFPKEGPSILRIQQVVRGDSAAYFCASSPDSEGFNEQFFGPGTRLTVL.

CDR3 DNA sequence: TGTGCCAGCAGCGTAGATCTCTTGGCGGGGGCAGATACGCAGTATTTT. This translates into CASSVDLLAGADTQYF. The genes are TRBV9 and TRBJ2-3, with 7 bases identical to TRBD2. V was pared by 0 bases and J by 4 bases, with 8 bases of the junction left unmatched. Per germline, CDR1 SGDLS and CDR2 YYNGEE. The CDR3 is 16 residues long.

V gene TRBV7-2 combines with J gene TRBJ2-1; the D gene is possibly TRBD2 (6 bases). CDR3 length equals 16 residues. Deletions cut 5 bases from V and 4 bases from J, with 18 bases between. Germline V lookup: CDR1 SGHTA, CDR2 FQGNSA. DNA of the CDR3: TGTGCCAGCAGCCCGGAGGGCAGGAGCGAGTACAATGAGCAGTTCTTC. Protein: CASSPEGRSEYNEQFF. The variable domain in full, with the rest retrieved from reference TRBV7-2 and TRBJ2-1, is GAGVSQSPSNKVTEKGKDVELRCDPISGHTALYWYRQSLGQGLEFLIYFQGNSAPDKSGLPSDRFSAERTGGSVSTLTIQRTQQEDSAVYLCASSPEGRSEYNEQFFGPGTRLTVL.

J is TRBJ1-1 and V is TRBV15; TRBD1 aligns across 8 bases. The CDR3 runs to 15 residues. Per germline, CDR1 LNHNV and CDR2 YYDKDF (reference sequence). Unmatched junction bases numbered 9, after V lost 5 bases and J lost 4 bases. The CDR3 protein is CATSPLPDRGTEAFF. CDR3 coding DNA: TGTGCCACCAGCCCACTCCCCGACAGGGGCACTGAAGCTTTCTTT. The complete variable domain, with remaining parts taken from reference TRBV15 and TRBJ1-1, reads DAMVIQNPRYQVTQFGKPVTLSCSQTLNHNVMYWYQQKSSQAPKLLFHYYDKDFNNEADTPDNFQSRRPNTSFCFLDIRSPGLGDTAMYLCATSPLPDRGTEAFFGQGTRLTVV.

Turning to this clone: The junction departs from germline at one end; a sequencing error may be responsible. CDR3: CAGSEIGQPQGEQYF. CDR3 in DNA: TGTGCCGGGAGTGAAATAGGGCAGCCCCAGGGCGAGCAGTACTTC. V gene TRBV30 combines with J gene TRBJ2-7; D possibly matches TRBD1 or TRBD2 (5 bases each). Germline lookup yields CDR1 GTSNPN and CDR2 SVGIG (reference sequence). The CDR3 contains 15 residues.

The chain couples TRBV7-3 to TRBJ1-1; a weak D match, TRBD1 (5 bases). V was shortened by 4 bases and J by 1 base, with 16 bases between the two germline ends. Germline V gene data show CDR1 as SGHTA and CDR2 as FQGTGA. This CDR3 spans 16 amino acids. In DNA, the CDR3 is TGTGCCAGCAGCTCATCCTCTGGGGGGGGGAACACTGAAGCTTTCTTT. Its protein is CASSSSSGGGNTEAFF. Looking up the rest from reference TRBV7-3 and TRBJ1-1 gives the full variable domain: GAGVSQTPSNKVTEKGKYVELRCDPISGHTALYWYRQSLGQGPEFLIYFQGTGAADDSGLPNDRFFAVRPEGSVSTLKIQRTERGDSAVYLCASSSSSGGGNTEAFFGQGTRLTVV.

The chain uses TRBV9 and TRBJ1-1; TRBD1 agrees at 9 bases. This CDR3 contains 17 residues. V was pared by 0 bases and J by 4 bases, with 10 bases of the junction left unmatched. CDR1 is SGDLS and CDR2 is YYNGEE in the germline V gene. The CDR3 protein is CASSVGVPGQGITEAFF. The CDR3 DNA sequence: TGTGCCAGCAGCGTAGGAGTCCCGGGACAGGGAATCACTGAAGCTTTCTTT.

This chain connects TRBV4-1 to TRBJ2-2; D is ambiguous. Between the trimmed V and J ends, which lost 0 bases and 9 bases, there was a span of 17 bases. Germline V gives CDR1 MGHRA, CDR2 YSYEKL. CDR3 size: 16 residues. This CDR3 is CASSQDATISNRELFF. Written as DNA, the CDR3 is TGCGCCAGCAGCCAAGATGCTACTATCTCGAACAGGGAGCTGTTTTTT.

The rearrangement links TRBV11-2 to TRBJ2-7; 10 nucleotides match TRBD2. Germline CDR1 reads SGHAT; CDR2 reads FQNNGV. The length of the CDR3 is 17 residues. Trimming removed 5 bases from V and 4 bases from J; junction bases left unmatched: 14. CDR3 coding DNA: TGTGCCAGCAGCCCTCTCCCCGGGGTAGCGGGAGGTTACGAGCAGTACTTC. This sequence encodes CASSPLPGVAGGYEQYF.

The chain uses TRBV6-5 and TRBJ1-1; possibly TRBD1 for D (6 bases). This CDR3 comprises 16 residues. Germline loops: CDR1 MNHEY, CDR2 SVGAGI. V lost 0 bases to trimming and J lost 13 bases, with 24 bases between them. Here the CDR3 reads CASSYSPDGQLGPDFF. DNA for the CDR3: TGTGCCAGCAGTTACTCTCCAGATGGACAGCTCGGGCCGGATTTCTTT.

The chain employs TRBV5-6 and TRBJ1-2, with 10 nucleotides matching TRBD1. This CDR3 is 13 amino acids long. Per the germline V gene, CDR1 is SGHDT and CDR2 is YYEEEE. V trimming: 2 bases; J trimming: 6 bases; junction bases outside the gene matches: 1. CDR3 region: CASSFGTGDGYTF. The CDR3 DNA reads as TGTGCCAGCAGCTTTGGGACAGGGGATGGCTACACCTTC. The full variable domain, its missing parts supplied by reference TRBV5-6 and TRBJ1-2, is DAGVTQSPTHLIKTRGQQVTLRCSPKSGHDTVSWYQQALGQGPQFIFQYYEEEERQRGNFPDRFSGHQFPNYSSELNVNALLLGDSALYLCASSFGTGDGYTFGSGTRLTVV.

In the case of this clone: Germline and junction disagree at one end, which may indicate a read error. V is TRBV30 and J is TRBJ2-7, with 7 bases that match TRBD2. This CDR3 spans 12 amino acids. The germline CDR1 and CDR2 sequences are GTSNPN and SVGIG (reference sequence). CDR3 protein: CAWRRTGGEPYF. CDR3 DNA: TGTGCCTGGAGAAGAACGGGAGGAGAGCCGTACTTC.